This T cell receptor beta chain derives from a study of CD8 T cells in ankylosing spondylitis (dated by TCRdb to the late 2010s). Background on the whole study: T cell receptor beta repertoires were profiled in healthy donors and ankylosing spondylitis patients so that disease-linked TCR variants could be found. The full study cohort comprised around 25 ankylosing spondylitis patients and roughly 110 healthy donors. Peripheral blood samples were taken, and synovial fluid was additionally collected from ankylosing spondylitis patients.

Paper-wide results and their limitations: The disease-linked clones had a CD8+ phenotype and were found at relatively low frequencies in peripheral blood. Blood from ankylosing spondylitis patients appeared to be characterized by a TCR beta motif composed of several highly homologous amino acid variants. Some TCR beta motif variants had previously been reported in synovial fluid and blood of reactive arthritis patients, which suggested common disease-initiation mechanisms. The disease-linked clones were reported to be significantly enriched in matched synovial fluid samples from ankylosing spondylitis patients.

The run used an Illumina HiSeq 2500. Quantitative 5'-RACE with molecular barcodes was the method used to prepare the TCR beta libraries. Per the source publication's procedure: A new computational method, built on a probabilistic model of VDJ rearrangement, was used to identify disease-linked TCR variants. TCRdb applied fastp at Q25 and MiXCR to the public reads, then kept only in-frame beta chains. CDR3 protein sequences are deduplicated, and each keeps its most common genes and DNA. V and J calls and clone size were set by TCRdb, not the authors. Present in this sample are about 210,000 distinct CDR3 sequences, approximately 8% of which were seen just once. The top ten clones comprise around 4.4% of the sample. Per the germline V gene, MNHEY is the CDR1 and SVGAGI is the CDR2. The trim is 0 bases for V and 5 bases for J, with a gap of 17 bases between the germline ends. The CDR3 runs 16 amino acids, cysteine and phenylalanine included. CDR3 DNA is the only sequence kept; it has 48 bases, read in frame from the first base.

This clonotype was detected many times. Which antigen it targets is not known. One base away there is no much larger clone; base qualities are not given. The receptor comes from a female donor with ankylosing spondylitis or in good health (not recorded which). The chain links TRBV6-5 with TRBJ2-7, with the D segment identity uncertain. The sample taken for sequencing was blood, either unsorted or a sorted T cell fraction (not recorded which). The CDR3 region reads CASSYSYLGPPNEQYF. The nucleotide sequence is TGTGCCAGCAGTTACTCCTACCTCGGGCCCCCGAACGAGCAGTACTTC.